A single sample gave rise to the 11 T cell receptor beta chains below, sequenced in a study of blood T cell repertoires in COVID-19. TCRdb's table, derived via immunoSEQ multiplex PCR, lists solely in-frame clones and lacks some. The top ten hold 6.5% to 9.5% of the sample, which has about 200,000 clones, 89% seen once. The sequenced material came from PBMCs or T cells enriched from blood (not recorded which). These receptors were taken from a woman under 30 who had recovered from COVID-19.

This sequence joins TRBV30 and TRBJ1-2; no reliable D call. CDR3 length: 13 amino acids. Trimming stripped 3 bases from V and 1 base from J, with 9 bases between. The germline V gene has CDR1 GTSNPN and CDR2 SVGIG (reference sequence). CDR3 sequence: CAWRTHYNYGYTF. The CDR3 nucleotides are TGTGCCTGGAGGACCCACTATAACTATGGCTACACCTTC.

V is TRBV5-4 and J is TRBJ2-5, with a tentative D call TRBD2 (5 bases). The CDR3 covers 16 residues. Germline-derived CDR1 and CDR2 are SGHNT and YYREEE (reference sequence). Trimming cost V 2 bases and J 7 bases, with 21 bases left between them. CDR3: CASSLVRREGEGTQYF. CDR3 DNA sequence: TGTGCCAGCAGCTTAGTCAGGCGCGAGGGAGAAGGGACCCAGTACTTC.

This sequence joins TRBV5-6 and TRBJ1-1; tentatively, D is TRBD1 (5 bases). CDR3 length: 15 residues. In germline, CDR1 is SGHDT, CDR2 YYEEEE. With 4 bases removed from V and 0 bases from J, the gap between germline ends came to 13 bases. CDR3 sequence (DNA): TGTGCCAGCAGCCGGGTGCAGGGATTGAACACTGAAGCTTTCTTT. It codes for CASSRVQGLNTEAFF. Combining the CDR3 with reference TRBV5-6 and TRBJ1-1 gives the whole variable domain DAGVTQSPTHLIKTRGQQVTLRCSPKSGHDTVSWYQQALGQGPQFIFQYYEEEERQRGNFPDRFSGHQFPNYSSELNVNALLLGDSALYLCASSRVQGLNTEAFFGQGTRLTVV.

This chain links TRBV30 with TRBJ2-3; weak D call: TRBD1 (5 bases). Germline CDR1 is GTSNPN and CDR2 is SVGIG (reference sequence). Between the trimmed V and J ends, which lost 3 bases and 2 bases, there was a span of 9 bases. The CDR3 totals 13 residues. The CDR3 region has the DNA TGTGCCTGGAGGGGGCTTACCACAGATACGCAGTATTTT. Residues: CAWRGLTTDTQYF. Supplemented by reference TRBV30 and TRBJ2-3, the full variable domain reads SQTIHQWPATLVQPVGSPLSLECTVEGTSNPNLYWYRQAAGRGLQLLFYSVGIGQISSEVPQNLSASRPQDRQFILSSKKLLLSDSGFYLCAWRGLTTDTQYFGPGTRLTVL.

This CDR3 is CASSQTGRTYYEQYF. The CDR3 DNA is TGTGCCAGCAGTCAGACAGGACGAACCTACTACGAGCAGTACTTC. The V gene is TRBV28, the J gene TRBJ2-7; tentatively, D is TRBD1 (6 bases). V gave up 5 bases and J gave up 3 bases, with 17 bases separating them. The CDR3 has 15 residues. CDR1 and CDR2 (germline): MDHEN, SYDVKM. Looking up the rest from reference TRBV28 and TRBJ2-7 gives the full variable domain: DVKVTQSSRYLVKRTGEKVFLECVQDMDHENMFWYRQDPGLGLRLIYFSYDVKMKEKGDIPEGYSVSREKKERFSLILESASTNQTSMYLCASSQTGRTYYEQYFGPGTRLTVT.

This chain uses TRBV19 with TRBJ1-1; maybe TRBD1 (5 bases). The V end was cut by 3 bases, the J end by 0 bases, with 11 bases between. The CDR3 sequence is 15 residues long. The V gene's germline CDR1 is LNHDA and CDR2 SQIVND (reference sequence). CDR3 protein: CASSILTAMNTEAFF. CDR3 coding DNA: TGTGCCAGTAGTATTCTGACAGCCATGAACACTGAAGCTTTCTTT.

This chain joins TRBV27 and TRBJ2-1; maybe TRBD1 (6 bases). There are 15 residues in the CDR3. The V and J ends lost 5 bases and 3 bases respectively, with 14 bases between them. Germline V CDR1 and CDR2: MNHEY, SMNVEV (reference sequence). The CDR3 sequence: CASSPTGTIYNEQFF. The CDR3, as DNA: TGTGCCAGCAGTCCTACCGGGACAATCTACAATGAGCAGTTCTTC.

The J gene is TRBJ1-6, the V gene TRBV3-1 (or the pseudogene TRBV3-2), with a tentative D call TRBD1 (6 bases). The V gene lost 4 bases and the J gene lost 9 bases, with 19 bases spanning the gap. The CDR3 spans 16 residues. Germline lookup yields CDR1 LGHDT and CDR2 YNNKEL (reference sequence). DNA of the CDR3: TGTGCCAGCAGCCGTGCGTCGAGGACAGATGGTTCACCCCTCCACTTT. Translating it yields CASSRASRTDGSPLHF.

The chain combines TRBV11-2 with TRBJ2-7, with TRBD1 matching over 8 bases. CDR1 is SGHAT and CDR2 is FQNNGV in the germline V gene. Unmatched junction bases numbered 7, after V lost 0 bases and J lost 6 bases. There are 15 residues in the CDR3. DNA for the CDR3: TGTGCCAGCAGCTTAGATTGGACAGGGAATCCCGAGCAGTACTTC. It codes for CASSLDWTGNPEQYF.

The chain couples TRBV20-1 to TRBJ1-1; 7 bases map to TRBD1. V lost 3 bases, J lost 0 bases, and 4 bases stayed unmatched. There are 14 residues in the CDR3. The germline V gene has CDR1 DFQATT and CDR2 SNEGSKA (reference sequence). The CDR3 protein is CSASVQGVNTEAFF. The CDR3, as DNA: TGCAGTGCTAGTGTCCAGGGGGTGAACACTGAAGCTTTCTTT.

V gene TRBV7-6 combines with J gene TRBJ1-1; D possibly corresponds to TRBD1 (6 bases). V was trimmed by 5 bases and J by 5 bases, leaving 15 bases between them. Germline V gene lookup returns CDR1 SGHVS and CDR2 FNYEAQ. This CDR3 is built from 14 residues. CDR3: CASSSRGFDTEAFF. CDR3 in DNA: TGTGCCAGCAGCAGCAGGGGATTCGATACTGAAGCTTTCTTT.